The clone carrying this T cell receptor beta chain was counted between two and nine times. Clones were sequenced by immunoSEQ multiplex PCR, and TCRdb holds only the in-frame ones, with some missing. Among 20,000 to 25,000 clones, around 25% were seen once, and the ten largest hold approximately 6.7%. The data derive from a study of sequential checkpoint blockade in melanoma. Documented treatment: randomized to nivolumab then ipilimumab (arm A) or the reverse (arm B). Germline V gene sequence: CDR1 SQVTM, CDR2 ANQGSEA. Trimming stripped 4 bases from V and 2 bases from J, with 14 bases between. The CDR3 is 14 amino acids.

The sequences come from tumor tissue (inferred from file names), collected from a patient given nivolumab and ipilimumab in sequence. This receptor was taken from a human donor with melanoma. The rearrangement joins TRBV29-1 to TRBJ1-2; the D gene is possibly TRBD1 (6 bases). As DNA, the CDR3 is TGCAGCGTTGTGACAGGCCGTTCCAACTATGGCTACACCTTC. Protein product: CSVVTGRSNYGYTF.